This T cell receptor (beta chain) was retrieved from a study of blood T cell repertoires in COVID-19. About the research overall: COVID-19 samples collected from the United States, Italy and Spain covered acute and convalescent phases. T cells, B-cell-depleted T cells, or PBMCs provided the cDNA or gDNA that served as material.

In the authors' methods: Nucleated cell number was recorded as an estimate derived from reference gene primer amplification. Clones were sequenced by immunoSEQ multiplex PCR, and TCRdb holds only the in-frame ones, with some missing. The DNA gave D and trimming, while V, J and clone size come from that table. The data hold about 3,700 clones, with around 75% observed a single time. CDR3 length: 14 residues. Looked up from germline, CDR1 is SGHDT and CDR2 is YYEEEE. Deletions cut 4 bases from V and 2 bases from J, with 11 bases between. The clonotype originates from a human donor in a cohort sampled during active COVID-19. The rearrangement links TRBV5-6 to TRBJ2-3; D remains unclear. The specimen was peripheral blood. Written as DNA, the CDR3 is TGTGCCAGCAGCCTAAGAACGCCCACAGATACGCAGTATTTT. This translates into CASSLRTPTDTQYF.